This T cell receptor beta chain was observed in a study of cytomegalovirus exposure and HLA in healthy donors. Vbeta (60) and Jbeta (13) primers were used in the PCR. Data came from immunoSEQ multiplex PCR; TCRdb stores just in-frame clones and leaves some out. This sample's clone table lists around 140,000 clones. Sample: PBMCs. This receptor was obtained from a woman aged 50 to 65 in good health and CMV-seronegative.

Here the CDR3 DNA reads TGTGCCAGCAAGCAGGGGGATATATATGAGCAGTTCTTC. This translates into CASKQGDIYEQFF. The V call is TRBV13, the J call TRBJ2-1; TRBD1 matches at 7 bases. Trimming took 7 bases from V and 8 from J; bases not matched to a gene: 8. This CDR3 is built from 13 residues. In germline, CDR1 is PRHDT, CDR2 FYEKMQ (reference sequence).